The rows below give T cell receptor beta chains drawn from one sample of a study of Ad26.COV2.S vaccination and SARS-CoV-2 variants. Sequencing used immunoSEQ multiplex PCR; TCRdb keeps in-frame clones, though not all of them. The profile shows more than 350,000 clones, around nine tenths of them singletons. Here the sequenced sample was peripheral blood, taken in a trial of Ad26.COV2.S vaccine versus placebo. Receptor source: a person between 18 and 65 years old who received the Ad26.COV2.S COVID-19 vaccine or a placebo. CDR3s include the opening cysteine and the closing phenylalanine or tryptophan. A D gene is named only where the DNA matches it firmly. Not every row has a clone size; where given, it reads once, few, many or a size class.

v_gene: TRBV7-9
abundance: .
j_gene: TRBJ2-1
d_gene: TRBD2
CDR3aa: CASTLIAGGDEQFF
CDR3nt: TGTGCCAGCACCCTTATAGCGGGAGGAGATGAGCAGTTCTTC

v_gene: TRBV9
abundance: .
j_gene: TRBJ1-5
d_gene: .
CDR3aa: CASSPGGYSNQPQHF
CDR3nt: TGTGCCAGCAGCCCCGGGGGATATAGCAATCAGCCCCAGCATTTT

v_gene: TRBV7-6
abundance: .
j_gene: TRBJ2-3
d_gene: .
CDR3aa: CASSLGSMPSRWPDTQYF
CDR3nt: TGTGCCAGCAGCTTAGGCTCCATGCCCTCAAGATGGCCAGATACGCAGTATTTT

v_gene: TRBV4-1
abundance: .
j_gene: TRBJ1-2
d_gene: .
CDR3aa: CASSQEGANYGYTF
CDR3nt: TGCGCCAGCAGCCAAGAGGGGGCAAACTATGGCTACACCTTC

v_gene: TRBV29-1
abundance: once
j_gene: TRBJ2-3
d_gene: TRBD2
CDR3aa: CSVVVGLQKTDTQYF
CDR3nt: TGCAGCGTTGTGGTGGGACTACAAAAAACAGATACGCAGTATTTT

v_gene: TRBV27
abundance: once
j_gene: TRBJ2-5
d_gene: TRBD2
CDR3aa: CASSSLAGGKTQYF
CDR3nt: TGTGCCAGCAGTTCCCTAGCGGGAGGAAAGACCCAGTACTTC

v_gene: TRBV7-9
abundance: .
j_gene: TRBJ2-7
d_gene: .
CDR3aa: CASSFTTGAPPNEQYF
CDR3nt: TGTGCCAGCAGCTTTACTACCGGAGCCCCACCCAACGAGCAGTACTTC

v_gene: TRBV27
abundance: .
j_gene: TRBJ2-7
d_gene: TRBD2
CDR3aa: CASSLQAGGYEQYF
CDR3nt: TGTGCCAGCAGTTTACAAGCGGGAGGGTACGAGCAGTACTTC

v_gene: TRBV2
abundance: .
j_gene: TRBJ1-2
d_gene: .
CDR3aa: CARVQALEGYTF
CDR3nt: TGTGCCAGAGTCCAGGCCCTCGAGGGCTACACCTTC

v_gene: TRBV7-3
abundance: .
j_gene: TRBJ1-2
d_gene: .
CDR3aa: CASSPRARGYGYTF
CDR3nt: TGTGCCAGCAGCCCTAGGGCAAGAGGGTATGGCTACACCTTC

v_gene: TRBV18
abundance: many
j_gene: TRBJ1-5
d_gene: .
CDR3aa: CASSYTQGTSRQHF
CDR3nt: TGTGCCAGCTCCTATACACAGGGTACCAGCCGCCAGCATTTT

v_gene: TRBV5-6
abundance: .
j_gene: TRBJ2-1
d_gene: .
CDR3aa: CASSLGAGMNEQFF
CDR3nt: TGTGCCAGCAGCTTGGGGGCGGGAATGAATGAGCAGTTCTTC

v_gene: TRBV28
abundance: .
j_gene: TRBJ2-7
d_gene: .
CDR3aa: CASSFYGPTYEQYF
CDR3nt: TGTGCCAGCAGTTTTTACGGCCCCACCTACGAGCAGTACTTC

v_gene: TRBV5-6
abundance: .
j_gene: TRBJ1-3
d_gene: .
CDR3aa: CASSWVSGNTIYF
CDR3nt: TGTGCCAGCAGCTGGGTCTCTGGAAACACCATATATTTT

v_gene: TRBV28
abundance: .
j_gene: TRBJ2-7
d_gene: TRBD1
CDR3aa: CASRGTGTGLYEQYF
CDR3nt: TGTGCCAGCAGGGGGACCGGGACAGGCCTATACGAGCAGTACTTC

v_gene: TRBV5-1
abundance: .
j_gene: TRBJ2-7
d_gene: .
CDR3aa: CASSLFGVGTYDYEQYF
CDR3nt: TGCGCCAGCAGCTTGTTTGGGGTGGGGACATACGATTACGAGCAGTACTTC

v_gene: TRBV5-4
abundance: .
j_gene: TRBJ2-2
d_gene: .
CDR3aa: CASSLRRVNTGELFF
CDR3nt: TGTGCCAGCAGCTTGAGGCGGGTGAACACCGGGGAGCTGTTTTTT

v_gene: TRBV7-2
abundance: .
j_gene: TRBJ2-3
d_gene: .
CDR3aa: CASSPIGLLEDTQYF
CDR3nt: TGTGCCAGCAGCCCCATCGGGCTGCTGGAAGATACGCAGTATTTT

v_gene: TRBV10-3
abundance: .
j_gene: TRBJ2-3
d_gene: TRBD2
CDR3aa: CAIRGLAGVTDTQYF
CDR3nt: TGTGCCATCAGGGGACTAGCGGGAGTCACAGATACGCAGTATTTT

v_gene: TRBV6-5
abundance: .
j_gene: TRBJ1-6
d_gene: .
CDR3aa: CASGGEGWDSPLHF
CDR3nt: TGTGCCAGCGGAGGTGAGGGGTGGGATTCACCCCTCCACTTT

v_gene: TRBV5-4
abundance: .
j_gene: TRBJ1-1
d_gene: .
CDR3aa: CASSPRTVNTEAFF
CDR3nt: TGTGCCAGCAGCCCCCGGACAGTGAACACTGAAGCTTTCTTT

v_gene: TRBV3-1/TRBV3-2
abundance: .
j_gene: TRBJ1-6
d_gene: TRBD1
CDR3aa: CASSQARGNSPLHF
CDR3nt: TGTGCCAGCAGCCAGGCCAGGGGGAATTCACCCCTCCACTTT

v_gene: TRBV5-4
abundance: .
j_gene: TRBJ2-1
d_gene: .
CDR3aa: CASSLESRRPSSYNEQFF
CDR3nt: TGTGCCAGCAGCTTAGAATCCCGGCGCCCGAGCTCCTACAATGAGCAGTTCTTC

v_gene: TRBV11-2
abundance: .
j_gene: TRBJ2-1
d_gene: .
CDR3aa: CASSSKRSYNEQFF
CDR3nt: TGTGCCAGCAGTTCTAAGCGGTCCTACAATGAGCAGTTCTTC

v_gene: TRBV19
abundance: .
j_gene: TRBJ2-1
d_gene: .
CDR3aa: CASRPGVAYNEQFF
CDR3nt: TGTGCCAGTAGGCCGGGAGTAGCCTACAATGAGCAGTTCTTC

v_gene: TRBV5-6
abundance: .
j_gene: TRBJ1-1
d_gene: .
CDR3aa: CASNLRLVTPTNTEAFF
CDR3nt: TGTGCCAGCAACTTACGATTGGTCACACCAACTAACACTGAAGCTTTCTTT

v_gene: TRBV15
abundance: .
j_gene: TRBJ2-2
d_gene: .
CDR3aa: CATSSVGRVNTGELFF
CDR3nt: TGTGCCACCAGCAGTGTGGGTCGGGTGAACACCGGGGAGCTGTTTTTT

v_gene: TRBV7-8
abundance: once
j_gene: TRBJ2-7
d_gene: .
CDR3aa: CASSLGEYEQYF
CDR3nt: TGTGCCAGCAGCTTGGGCGAATACGAGCAGTACTTC

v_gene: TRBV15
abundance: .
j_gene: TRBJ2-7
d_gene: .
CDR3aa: CATPSGISYEQYF
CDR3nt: TGTGCCACCCCTTCGGGGATTTCCTACGAGCAGTACTTC

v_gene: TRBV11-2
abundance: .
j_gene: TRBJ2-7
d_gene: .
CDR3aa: CASSGDWVGEQYF
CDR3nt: TGTGCCAGCAGCGGGGACTGGGTCGGCGAGCAGTACTTC

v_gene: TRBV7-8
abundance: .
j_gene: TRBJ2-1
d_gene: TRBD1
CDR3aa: CASSSRARTGGYNEQFF
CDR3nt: TGTGCCAGCAGCTCCCGGGCTAGGACAGGGGGTTACAATGAGCAGTTCTTC

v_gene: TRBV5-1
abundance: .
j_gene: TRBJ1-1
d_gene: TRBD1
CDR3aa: CASSFGTGPYEAFF
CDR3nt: TGCGCCAGCAGCTTTGGGACAGGGCCTTACGAAGCTTTCTTT

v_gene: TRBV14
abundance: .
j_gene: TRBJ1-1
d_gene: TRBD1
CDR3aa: CASATGGMNTEAFF
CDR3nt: TGTGCCAGCGCGACAGGGGGGATGAACACTGAAGCTTTCTTT

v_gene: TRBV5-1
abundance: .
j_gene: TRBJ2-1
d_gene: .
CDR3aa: CASGTQDEQFF
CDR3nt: TGCGCCAGCGGCACCCAGGATGAGCAGTTCTTC

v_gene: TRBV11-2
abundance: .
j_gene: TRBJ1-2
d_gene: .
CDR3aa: CASSLGLDYGYTF
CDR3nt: TGTGCCAGCAGCTTAGGACTGGACTATGGCTACACCTTC

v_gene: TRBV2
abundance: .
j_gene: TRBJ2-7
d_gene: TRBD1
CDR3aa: CASSEWGQGADEQYF
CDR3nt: TGTGCCAGCAGTGAGTGGGGGCAGGGGGCGGATGAGCAGTACTTC

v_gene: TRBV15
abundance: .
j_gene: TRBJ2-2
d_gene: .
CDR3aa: CATSRGGWGAGELFF
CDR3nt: TGTGCCACCAGCAGAGGAGGATGGGGGGCCGGGGAGCTGTTTTTT

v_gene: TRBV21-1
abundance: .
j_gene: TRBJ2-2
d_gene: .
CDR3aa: CASSKGDSLNTGELFF
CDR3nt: TGTGCCAGCAGCAAAGGGGACAGCTTGAACACCGGGGAGCTGTTTTTT

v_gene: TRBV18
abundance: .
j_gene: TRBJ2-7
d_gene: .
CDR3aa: CASSPGEPSYEQYF
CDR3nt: TGTGCCAGCTCACCAGGGGAGCCCTCCTACGAGCAGTACTTC

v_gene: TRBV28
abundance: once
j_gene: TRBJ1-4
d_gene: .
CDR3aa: CASSMGRYATNEKLFF
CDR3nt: TGTGCCAGCAGCATGGGGCGATATGCAACTAATGAAAAACTGTTTTTT

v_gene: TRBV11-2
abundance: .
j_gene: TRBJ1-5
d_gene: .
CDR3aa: CASSLSALSNQPQHF
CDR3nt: TGTGCCAGCAGCTTAAGTGCACTTAGCAATCAGCCCCAGCATTTT

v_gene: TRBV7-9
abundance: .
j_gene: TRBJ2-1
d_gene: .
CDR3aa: CASSPKARNFYNEQFF
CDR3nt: TGTGCCAGCAGCCCCAAGGCCCGGAACTTCTACAATGAGCAGTTCTTC

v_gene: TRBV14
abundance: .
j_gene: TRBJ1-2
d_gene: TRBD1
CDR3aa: CASSEVVTGGHGYTF
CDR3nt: TGTGCCAGCAGCGAAGTGGTGACAGGGGGCCACGGCTACACCTTC

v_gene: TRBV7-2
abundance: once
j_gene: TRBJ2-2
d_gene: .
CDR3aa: CASSPPARKGELFF
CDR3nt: TGTGCCAGCAGCCCCCCGGCCCGTAAGGGGGAGCTGTTTTTT

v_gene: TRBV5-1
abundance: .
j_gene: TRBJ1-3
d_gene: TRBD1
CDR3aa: CASSLGQGAASGNTIYF
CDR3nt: TGCGCCAGCAGCTTGGGCCAGGGGGCAGCCTCTGGAAACACCATATATTTT

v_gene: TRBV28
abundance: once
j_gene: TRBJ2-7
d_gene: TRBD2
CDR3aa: CASRPLAGTYEQYF
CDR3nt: TGTGCCAGCAGACCGCTAGCGGGTACCTACGAGCAGTACTTC

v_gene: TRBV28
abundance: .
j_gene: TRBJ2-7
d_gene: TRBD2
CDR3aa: CASSLLLAGVYEQYF
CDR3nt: TGTGCCAGCAGTTTGTTGCTAGCGGGGGTCTACGAGCAGTACTTC

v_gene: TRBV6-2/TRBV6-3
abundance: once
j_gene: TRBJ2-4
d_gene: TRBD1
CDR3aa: CASSPTGAVKNIQYF
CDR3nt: TGTGCCAGCAGTCCCACAGGGGCGGTCAAAAACATTCAGTACTTC

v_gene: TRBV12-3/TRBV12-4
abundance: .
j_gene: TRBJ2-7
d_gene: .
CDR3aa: CASSLFRYEQYF
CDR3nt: TGTGCCAGCAGTTTATTCCGCTACGAGCAGTACTTC

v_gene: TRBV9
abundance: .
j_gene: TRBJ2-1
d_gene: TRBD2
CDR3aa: CASSARTSGYNEQFF
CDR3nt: TGTGCCAGCAGCGCGAGGACTAGCGGGTACAATGAGCAGTTCTTC

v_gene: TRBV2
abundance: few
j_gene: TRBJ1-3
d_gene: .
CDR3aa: CASSDPEDTIYF
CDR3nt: TGTGCCAGCAGTGATCCCGAGGACACCATATATTTT

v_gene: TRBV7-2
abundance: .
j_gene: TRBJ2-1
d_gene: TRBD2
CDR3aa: CASSLFRSSGRADEQFF
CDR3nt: TGTGCCAGCAGCTTATTCAGGAGTAGCGGGAGGGCCGATGAGCAGTTCTTC

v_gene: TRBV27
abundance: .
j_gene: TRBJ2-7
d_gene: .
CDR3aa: CASSSLDRFPGDEQYF
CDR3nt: TGTGCCAGCAGTAGCCTCGACAGGTTTCCGGGTGACGAGCAGTACTTC

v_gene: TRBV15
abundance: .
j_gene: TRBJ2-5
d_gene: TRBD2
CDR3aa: CATSVGLAGRETQYF
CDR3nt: TGTGCCACCAGCGTCGGACTAGCGGGAAGGGAGACCCAGTACTTC